This T cell receptor (beta chain) was captured by sequencing in a study of control samples from healthy donors and cancer patients. Clones were sequenced by immunoSEQ multiplex PCR, and TCRdb holds only the in-frame ones, with some missing. The table has more than 95,000 clones, 75% to 90% seen once. This clone was seen only a few times. CDR1 and CDR2 from the germline V gene are SNHLY and FYNNEI. V lost 1 base and J 3 bases, leaving 9 bases between the germline ends. The CDR3 sequence is 14 residues long. The TCR was taken from a woman in her 50s with colorectal cancer. This rearrangement joins TRBV2 to TRBJ1-2, with D possibly matching TRBD1 (5 bases). The sample consisted of PBMCs. The chain's CDR3 is CASSEDRGYYGYTF. CDR3 sequence (DNA): TGTGCCAGCAGTGAAGACCGGGGGTACTATGGCTACACCTTC.